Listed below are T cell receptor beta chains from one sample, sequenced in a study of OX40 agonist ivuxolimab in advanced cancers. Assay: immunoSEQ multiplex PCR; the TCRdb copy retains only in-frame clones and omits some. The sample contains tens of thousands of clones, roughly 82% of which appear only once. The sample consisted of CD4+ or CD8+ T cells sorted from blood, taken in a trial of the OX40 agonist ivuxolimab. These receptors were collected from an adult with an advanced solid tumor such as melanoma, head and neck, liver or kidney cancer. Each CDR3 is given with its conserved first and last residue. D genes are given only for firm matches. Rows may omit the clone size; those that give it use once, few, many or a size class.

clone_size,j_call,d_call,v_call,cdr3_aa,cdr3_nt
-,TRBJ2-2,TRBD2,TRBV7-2,CASSFSGRAGGTGELFF,TGTGCCAGCAGCTTTAGCGGGAGGGCCGGGGGGACCGGGGAGCTGTTTTTT
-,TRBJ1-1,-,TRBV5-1,CASNPKGHRSTEAFF,TGCGCCAGCAATCCAAAGGGACACCGGAGCACTGAAGCTTTCTTT
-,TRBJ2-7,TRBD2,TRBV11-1,CASSPPDGTAGTSKYEQYF,TGTGCCAGCAGCCCCCCCGACGGGACAGCCGGGACTAGCAAGTACGAGCAGTACTTC
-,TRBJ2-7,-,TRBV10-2,CASRDIRFSEQYF,TGCGCCAGCCGGGACATCCGATTCTCCGAGCAGTACTTC
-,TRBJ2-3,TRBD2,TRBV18,CASSKGSKRDFFTDTQYF,TGTGCCAGCTCAAAGGGATCCAAGCGGGACTTTTTCACAGATACGCAGTATTTT
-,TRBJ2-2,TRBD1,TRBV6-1,CASGAGTVNTGELFF,TGTGCCAGCGGGGCCGGGACAGTCAACACCGGGGAGCTGTTTTTT
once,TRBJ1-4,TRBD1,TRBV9,CASSVVRDRQIEKLFF,TGTGCCAGCAGCGTAGTCAGGGACAGGCAAATAGAAAAACTGTTTTTT
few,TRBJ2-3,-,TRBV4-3,CASSQEPGPFTDTQYF,TGCGCCAGCAGCCAGGAACCGGGACCATTCACAGATACGCAGTATTTT
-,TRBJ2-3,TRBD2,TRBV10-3,CATGLAGGGGTDTQYF,TGTGCCACCGGACTAGCGGGAGGAGGAGGCACAGATACGCAGTATTTT
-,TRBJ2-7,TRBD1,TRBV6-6,CASSYDGTGNYEQYF,TGTGCCAGCAGTTACGATGGGACAGGGAACTACGAGCAGTACTTC
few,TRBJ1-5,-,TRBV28,CASSFNNQPQHF,TGTGCCAGCAGTTTTAACAATCAGCCCCAGCATTTT
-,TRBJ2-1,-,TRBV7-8,CASRPTSKEQFF,TGTGCCAGCAGACCCACTAGCAAGGAGCAGTTCTTC
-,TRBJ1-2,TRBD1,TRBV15,CATSRRDRGQGYTF,TGTGCCACCAGCCGACGGGACAGGGGGCAGGGCTACACCTTC
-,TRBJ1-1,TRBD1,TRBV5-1,CASSLGQGSLKTEAFF,TGCGCCAGCAGCTTGGGACAGGGCTCCTTGAAAACTGAAGCTTTCTTT
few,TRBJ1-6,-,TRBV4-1,CASSQEPRSPLHF,TGCGCCAGCAGCCAAGAGCCTCGGTCACCCCTCCACTTT